This entry features one T cell receptor beta chain sequence. This sample is part of a study of blood T cell repertoires in COVID-19. Study details: Sites in the United States, Italy and Spain provided acute and convalescent COVID-19 samples. T cells, B-cell-depleted T cells, or PBMCs provided the cDNA or gDNA that served as material.

How the authors handled the data: Nucleated cell number was recorded as an estimate derived from reference gene primer amplification. Using immunoSEQ multiplex PCR, the repertoire was profiled, and TCRdb retains in-frame clones only, with some absent. V, J and clone size are those of that table, while D and trimming were read from the DNA. The sample has about 100,000 clones, 84% seen once. This CDR3 has 13 amino acids. V was clipped by 8 bases and J by 7 bases, with 15 bases between them. The V gene's germline CDR1 is SNHLY and CDR2 FYNNEI. The receptor's source is a human donor in a cohort sampled during active COVID-19. The specimen was peripheral blood. This chain joins TRBV2 and TRBJ2-1; D may be TRBD1 (7 bases). The CDR3 DNA sequence: TGTGCCAGCCGAATCAGGGGGGTTAATGAGCAGTTCTTC. Its protein product is CASRIRGVNEQFF.